This TCR beta chain is from a study of PD-L1 blockade in urothelial cancer. Study in general: About 85% of the roughly 29 patients comprised males who had bladder-origin urothelial cancer. Across blood samples, T cells had a median count of about 140,000. At 3 weeks (second dose) and 6 weeks after starting treatment, blood was analyzed.

Profiling relied on immunoSEQ multiplex PCR, and the TCRdb table lists in-frame clones only, not all of them. Seen here are about 49,000 clones, 79% observed once, and the top ten hold under 11%. Deletions cut 3 bases from V and 2 bases from J, with 16 bases between. CDR1 and CDR2 (germline): LNHDA, SQIVND (reference sequence). The CDR3 is 16 amino acids. This clone was observed a single time. Indicated time point: pretreatment peripheral blood. Per patient, between 1 and 8 samples were collected at pretreatment and on-treatment time points. This TCR was sampled from a man between 65 and 85 years old with urothelial cancer. The V and J genes are TRBV19 and TRBJ2-5; maybe TRBD1 (7 bases). Sequenced here: PBMCs, sampled around atezolizumab (anti-PD-L1) treatment. The CDR3 nucleotides are TGTGCCAGTAGTATGGGGGGACAGATTTTGCAAGAGACCCAGTACTTC. Protein product: CASSMGGQILQETQYF.